The entry below describes one T cell receptor (beta chain). Measured with immunoSEQ multiplex PCR; TCRdb has only the in-frame clones, and not every one. The table records over 75,000 clones, 92% of them present only once. These data originate in a study of T cell changes during pregnancy in multiple sclerosis. The CDR3 is 18 amino acids. With V trimmed by 0 bases and J by 6 bases, 18 bases remained unmatched. CDR1 is SGHDT and CDR2 is YYEEEE in the germline V gene. Specimen: peripheral blood, collected in the first trimester of pregnancy. This chain uses TRBV5-6 with TRBJ2-7; 7 bases are a match to TRBD1. The TCR originated in a female donor with multiple sclerosis, enrolled in a pregnancy study. CDR3: CASSLGAMKGARSVEQYF. The CDR3 DNA follows: TGTGCCAGCAGCTTGGGGGCTATGAAGGGGGCGAGGTCTGTCGAGCAGTACTTC. Combining the CDR3 with reference TRBV5-6 and TRBJ2-7 gives the whole variable domain DAGVTQSPTHLIKTRGQQVTLRCSPKSGHDTVSWYQQALGQGPQFIFQYYEEEERQRGNFPDRFSGHQFPNYSSELNVNALLLGDSALYLCASSLGAMKGARSVEQYFGPGTRLTVT.